Listed below are T cell receptor beta chains from one sample, sequenced in a study of blood T cell repertoires in COVID-19. The table came from immunoSEQ multiplex PCR; TCRdb's copy has only in-frame clones and leaves some out. The sample contains roughly 270,000 clones, 85% of which appear only once. Sequenced: peripheral blood. These TCRs come from a man aged 50 to 59 with active or convalescent COVID-19. Both conserved end residues are part of each CDR3. The order of the fields is D gene, J gene, V gene, clone size, CDR3 protein. A D gene is named only where the DNA matches it firmly. Clone size is stated in some rows and not others, as once, few, many or a class when expanded.

D gene: NA; J gene: TRBJ2-5; V gene: TRBV19; clone size: NA; CDR3 protein: CAASTGSRRGETQYF
D gene: NA; J gene: TRBJ2-2; V gene: TRBV19; clone size: NA; CDR3 protein: CASSSGLNTGELFF
D gene: TRBD1; J gene: TRBJ1-6; V gene: TRBV9; clone size: few; CDR3 protein: CASSPGGTGDSPLHF
D gene: TRBD2; J gene: TRBJ2-3; V gene: TRBV27; clone size: few; CDR3 protein: CASSPRLAGDTQYF
D gene: TRBD2; J gene: TRBJ2-7; V gene: TRBV7-3; clone size: NA; CDR3 protein: CASSAGLGRGEQYF
D gene: TRBD1; J gene: TRBJ2-3; V gene: TRBV5-1; clone size: NA; CDR3 protein: CASSLVVGQGSDTQYF
D gene: TRBD1; J gene: TRBJ1-6; V gene: TRBV12-5; clone size: NA; CDR3 protein: CASTQGVNSPLHF
D gene: NA; J gene: TRBJ2-3; V gene: TRBV21-1; clone size: NA; CDR3 protein: CASSKAPQTFLKREDGTDTQYF
D gene: NA; J gene: TRBJ2-1; V gene: TRBV2; clone size: NA; CDR3 protein: CASLGSGSSYNEQFF
D gene: NA; J gene: TRBJ2-3; V gene: TRBV24-1; clone size: once; CDR3 protein: CATSDANPSQGDTQYF
D gene: TRBD2; J gene: TRBJ2-5; V gene: TRBV5-4; clone size: few; CDR3 protein: CASSLVGQRGETQYF
D gene: NA; J gene: TRBJ2-1; V gene: TRBV5-1; clone size: NA; CDR3 protein: CASSLGQAPRNEQFF
D gene: TRBD2; J gene: TRBJ2-1; V gene: TRBV19; clone size: NA; CDR3 protein: CASSVAGPKNPSSYNEQFF
D gene: NA; J gene: TRBJ1-2; V gene: TRBV13; clone size: once; CDR3 protein: CASSLGASPTNYGYTF
D gene: TRBD1; J gene: TRBJ2-5; V gene: TRBV9; clone size: NA; CDR3 protein: CASSVGQGIETQYF
D gene: NA; J gene: TRBJ1-1; V gene: TRBV6-1; clone size: NA; CDR3 protein: CASSEFAGNTNTEAFF
D gene: NA; J gene: TRBJ1-1; V gene: TRBV4-1; clone size: NA; CDR3 protein: CASSQGIGRVVTEAFF
D gene: NA; J gene: TRBJ2-3; V gene: TRBV9; clone size: NA; CDR3 protein: CASSPETVNTQYF
D gene: TRBD2; J gene: TRBJ2-2; V gene: TRBV5-6; clone size: NA; CDR3 protein: CASSPGLAGVWNTGELFF
D gene: NA; J gene: TRBJ2-7; V gene: TRBV2; clone size: NA; CDR3 protein: CASSRTGTTVPEQYF
D gene: NA; J gene: TRBJ2-7; V gene: TRBV3-1/TRBV3-2; clone size: NA; CDR3 protein: CASSTSYEQYF
D gene: NA; J gene: TRBJ2-1; V gene: TRBV11-2; clone size: NA; CDR3 protein: CASSPVGGSYNEQFF
D gene: NA; J gene: TRBJ2-1; V gene: TRBV25-1; clone size: NA; CDR3 protein: CASSESYGRASSGEQFF
D gene: NA; J gene: TRBJ2-7; V gene: TRBV27; clone size: NA; CDR3 protein: CASRQRGSRYEQYF
D gene: NA; J gene: TRBJ1-2; V gene: TRBV6-2/TRBV6-3; clone size: NA; CDR3 protein: CASSQPGRGFRYGYTF
D gene: NA; J gene: TRBJ2-1; V gene: TRBV5-1; clone size: NA; CDR3 protein: CASSLDPAVYNEQFF
D gene: TRBD2; J gene: TRBJ2-7; V gene: TRBV14; clone size: NA; CDR3 protein: CASSQAPPGLAAYEQYF
D gene: TRBD2; J gene: TRBJ2-7; V gene: TRBV5-1; clone size: NA; CDR3 protein: CASSVTSGSYEQYF
D gene: TRBD1; J gene: TRBJ1-1; V gene: TRBV6-5; clone size: NA; CDR3 protein: CASSRGTANTEAFF
D gene: NA; J gene: TRBJ2-1; V gene: TRBV11-2; clone size: NA; CDR3 protein: CASSLSVLNEQFF
D gene: NA; J gene: TRBJ2-7; V gene: TRBV19; clone size: once; CDR3 protein: CASSMRGLYEQYF
D gene: NA; J gene: TRBJ1-1; V gene: TRBV2; clone size: NA; CDR3 protein: CASSRLPMNTEAFF
D gene: NA; J gene: TRBJ1-5; V gene: TRBV27; clone size: NA; CDR3 protein: CASSLNRGSNQPQHF
D gene: NA; J gene: TRBJ1-2; V gene: TRBV15; clone size: NA; CDR3 protein: CATSRVVRDYGYTF
D gene: NA; J gene: TRBJ2-1; V gene: TRBV10-3; clone size: NA; CDR3 protein: CAISRGNEQFF
D gene: TRBD2; J gene: TRBJ2-1; V gene: TRBV2; clone size: once; CDR3 protein: CASSLAGGPGNEQFF
D gene: TRBD2; J gene: TRBJ2-1; V gene: TRBV5-6; clone size: NA; CDR3 protein: CASSSGLHSYNEQFF
D gene: NA; J gene: TRBJ2-5; V gene: TRBV28; clone size: NA; CDR3 protein: CASSFGLEVATQYF
D gene: TRBD2; J gene: TRBJ2-3; V gene: TRBV3-1/TRBV3-2; clone size: NA; CDR3 protein: CASSLTSGSDTQYF
D gene: TRBD2; J gene: TRBJ2-2; V gene: TRBV11-2; clone size: few; CDR3 protein: CASSLVPGLAPMNTGELFF
D gene: NA; J gene: TRBJ1-5; V gene: TRBV5-1; clone size: NA; CDR3 protein: CASSPPGDSNQPQHF
D gene: NA; J gene: TRBJ1-3; V gene: TRBV27; clone size: NA; CDR3 protein: CASSPLTGPSGNTIYF